These 31 T cell receptor beta chains were sequenced from one sample in a study of T-cell reconstitution after alpha-beta-depleted transplantation in children. Molecular barcoding with unique molecular identifiers was used for the TCRbeta library. TCRdb processed the PCR reads anew with MiXCR; each CDR3 protein has one entry. The table shows some 600,000 distinct CDR3 sequences, with 10% to 15% occurring only once. Material: PBMCs, mostly from graft donor cells, obtained 360 days after TCRalphabeta/CD19-depleted stem cell transplant. The receptors stem from a male patient aged 10 to 17 who had a stem cell transplant for acute myeloid leukemia, so the T cells may come from the graft donor.

The chain joins TRBV20-1 to TRBJ1-5, with 9 bases that match TRBD1. The V gene's germline CDR1 is DFQATT and CDR2 SNEGSKA (reference sequence). J lost 0 bases, V lost 5 bases, and 5 bases had no gene match. The CDR3 has 15 residues. The CDR3 loop is CSAGTGGYSNQPQHF. The CDR3 coding sequence is TGCAGTGCTGGTACAGGGGGCTATAGCAATCAGCCCCAGCATTTT.

This clonotype has more than one count but fewer than ten. The chain recombines TRBV6-5 with TRBJ2-5; no firm D call. Germline assignment: CDR1 MNHEY and CDR2 SVGAGI. The germline V and J ends were trimmed by 6 bases and 4 bases, with 9 bases remaining between them. The CDR3 has 12 amino acids. The CDR3 nucleotides are TGTGCCAGCAGCTCCGGGTTAGAGACCCAGTACTTC. This gives the protein CASSSGLETQYF.

In this sample, this clonotype turned up a few times. The chain employs TRBV24-1 and TRBJ1-5; D possibly corresponds to TRBD1 (6 bases). With 0 bases removed from V and 7 bases from J, the gap between germline ends came to 12 bases. The CDR3 extends over 15 amino acids. Germline V CDR1 and CDR2: KGHDR, SFDVKD. In nucleotides, the CDR3 is TGTGCCACCAGTGATTTGGGCAGGGGAGGGCAGCCCCAGCATTTT. It translates to CATSDLGRGGQPQHF.

This rearrangement joins TRBV5-1 to TRBJ2-7, with 14 nucleotides matching TRBD2. CDR3 length: 19 residues. Germline V lookup: CDR1 SGHRS, CDR2 YFSETQ. V trimming: 1 base; J trimming: 1 base; junction bases outside the gene matches: 10. In nucleotides, the CDR3 is TGCGCCAGCAGCTTGTATTTGACTAGCGGGAGGGCCTCGTCCTACGAGCAGTACTTC. Translating it yields CASSLYLTSGRASSYEQYF.

CDR3 region: CSVEGGRIQETQYF. The CDR3 nucleotides are TGCAGCGTTGAAGGGGGCAGGATCCAAGAGACCCAGTACTTC. The chain links TRBV29-1 to TRBJ2-5, with D perhaps matching TRBD1 (5 bases). In germline, CDR1 is SQVTM, CDR2 ANQGSEA. The CDR3 is 14 amino acids. Trimming stripped 1 base from V and 1 base from J, with 10 bases between.

The chain combines TRBV7-9 with TRBJ1-1; D perhaps matches TRBD1 (6 bases). Germline V gene data show CDR1 as SEHNR and CDR2 as FQNEAQ (reference sequence). This CDR3 has 12 amino acids. Trimming took 5 bases from V and 10 from J, leaving 14 bases between them. CDR3 amino acids: CASSPYTGLAFF. CDR3 in DNA: TGTGCCAGCAGCCCGTACACAGGGCTAGCTTTCTTT.

The chain employs TRBV11-1 and TRBJ2-3; perhaps TRBD1 as D (6 bases). Trimming stripped 3 bases from V and 9 bases from J, with 13 bases between. From germline, CDR1 is SGHAT and CDR2 FQDESV (reference sequence). CDR3 length: 13 amino acids. CDR3 sequence reads: CASSLGYGTTQYF. The CDR3, as DNA: TGTGCCAGCAGCTTGGGTTACGGGACAACGCAGTATTTT.

V is TRBV6-1 and J is TRBJ2-6; no clear D gene. V dropped 7 bases and J dropped 0 bases, with 10 bases sitting between them. The CDR3 sequence is 15 residues long. The germline gives CDR1 MNHNS, CDR2 SASEGT. The CDR3 sequence: CASNGRVSGANVLTF. CDR3 in DNA: TGTGCCAGCAACGGACGGGTCTCTGGGGCCAACGTCCTGACTTTC.

The gene calls are TRBV29-1 and TRBJ2-2; a weak D match, TRBD1 (6 bases). V was cut by 4 bases and J by 0 bases, with 15 bases left in between. CDR3 length: 16 residues. From germline, CDR1 is SQVTM and CDR2 ANQGSEA. The CDR3 region has the DNA TGCAGCGTTGTTGACCCCGGGACAACGAACACCGGGGAGCTGTTTTTT. As protein: CSVVDPGTTNTGELFF.

In this sample, this clonotype turned up a few times. The rearrangement links TRBV20-1 to TRBJ2-7; D perhaps matches TRBD2 (6 bases). The germline V gene has CDR1 DFQATT and CDR2 SNEGSKA (reference sequence). The CDR3 spans 13 residues. Trimming stripped 5 bases from V and 3 bases from J, with 14 bases between. This chain's CDR3 is CSALTSGGYEQYF. In DNA, the CDR3 is TGCAGTGCTTTGACCTCCGGGGGCTACGAGCAGTACTTC.

CDR3 loop: CATSLGRGIDTQYF. CDR3 nucleotides: TGTGCCACCAGCCTAGGGAGGGGCATAGATACGCAGTATTTT. J is TRBJ2-3 and V is TRBV15, with TRBD2 matching over 7 bases. The trim removed 5 bases at V and 5 bases at J, leaving 7 bases unmatched. The CDR3 loop spans 14 amino acids. The V gene's germline CDR1 is LNHNV and CDR2 YYDKDF (reference sequence).

This clonotype was counted a single time. This may be a read error, as it is one base from a much larger clone. The rearrangement links TRBV14 to TRBJ1-1, with a tentative D call TRBD1 (5 bases). This CDR3 spans 16 amino acids. Germline CDR1 is SGHDN and CDR2 is FVKESK. The CDR3 coding sequence is TGTGCCTGCAGCCCTCGTTTCGGGACGGAGAACACTGAAGCTTTCTTT. It translates to CACSPRFGTENTEAFF.

This clonotype occurred a few times. This chain uses TRBV9 with TRBJ2-1; a weak D match, TRBD1 (7 bases). From germline, CDR1 is SGDLS and CDR2 YYNGEE. V lost 7 bases, J lost 7 bases, and 18 bases lay in between. The CDR3 loop spans 14 amino acids. Here the CDR3 DNA reads TGTGCCAGCGCACAGGGGAGGTTCGGGAATGAGCAGTTCTTC. Its translation: CASAQGRFGNEQFF.

The V and J genes are TRBV28 and TRBJ1-5; 7 nucleotides line up with TRBD1. The J segment lost 7 bases and the V segment lost 3 bases, leaving 6 bases of the junction unmatched. CDR1 is MDHEN and CDR2 is SYDVKM in the germline V gene. This CDR3 region has 14 residues. The CDR3 spells CASSFAYRGQPQHF. The CDR3 DNA reads TGTGCCAGCAGTTTTGCTTACAGGGGCCAGCCCCAGCATTTT.

As regards this clonotype: The CDR3 does not close with the conserved phenylalanine or tryptophan, likely indicating a read error. The chain employs TRBV18 and TRBJ2-3, with D perhaps TRBD2 (5 bases). Trimming pared 1 base from V and 5 bases from J, leaving 13 bases between. This CDR3 has 15 amino acids. Germline CDR1 is KGHSH and CDR2 is LQKENI. The CDR3 protein is CASSPLFGIGDTQYV. The CDR3 DNA sequence: TGTGCCAGCTCACCACTTTTCGGGATAGGAGATACGCAGTATGTT.

The chain has TRBV2 and TRBJ2-3, with D possibly TRBD2 on 5 matching bases. Looked up from germline, CDR1 is SNHLY and CDR2 is FYNNEI. This CDR3 is built from 13 residues. V was shortened by 6 bases and J by 8 bases, with 15 bases between the two germline ends. The CDR3 coding sequence is TGTGCCAGCAGGTCCCGACTAATGGGTACGCAGTATTTT. This gives the protein CASRSRLMGTQYF.

This clonotype was found many times. This chain uses TRBV2 with TRBJ2-7; D gene unclear. The germline CDR1 and CDR2 sequences are SNHLY and FYNNEI. V shed 7 bases and J shed 3 bases, with 10 bases lying between them. This CDR3 spans 12 amino acids. This chain's CDR3 is CASNGAFYEQYF. DNA of the CDR3: TGTGCCAGCAACGGAGCGTTCTACGAGCAGTACTTC.

At least ten counts were recorded for this clonotype. V gene TRBV9 combines with J gene TRBJ2-5, with D uncertain. CDR1 and CDR2 (germline): SGDLS, YYNGEE. This CDR3 spans 14 amino acids. The ends were cut back, 0 bases at V and 4 bases at J, with 10 bases in the middle. CDR3 sequence (DNA): TGTGCCAGCAGCGTAGCGTGGGCCGGAGAGACCCAGTACTTC. Protein product: CASSVAWAGETQYF.

The rearrangement joins TRBV29-1 to TRBJ2-3; D unresolved. Trimming cost V 4 bases and J 7 bases, with 18 bases left between them. The V gene's germline CDR1 is SQVTM and CDR2 ANQGSEA. The CDR3 is 14 amino acids. CDR3 in DNA: TGCAGCGTTGTGGTAGGGCAGGACCCTAATACGCAGTATTTT. Amino acids: CSVVVGQDPNTQYF.

This clonotype was counted only a few times. The chain couples TRBV25-1 to TRBJ2-5, with 16 nucleotides matching TRBD2. There are 19 residues in the CDR3. CDR1 and CDR2 from the germline V gene are MGHDK and SYGVNS. The ends lost 5 bases at V and 4 bases at J; junction bases unmatched: 13. This chain's CDR3 is CASSKQGTSGRAWGETQYF. The CDR3 DNA follows: TGTGCCAGCAGTAAGCAGGGGACTAGCGGGAGGGCCTGGGGAGAGACCCAGTACTTC.

This clonotype turned up a few times. The chain joins TRBV18 to TRBJ2-5; D remains ambiguous. CDR1 KGHSH and CDR2 LQKENI come from the germline V gene. Trimming left V 2 bases short and J 2 bases short, with 18 bases between. This CDR3 spans 17 amino acids. DNA for the CDR3: TGTGCCAGCTCACCAGAGAGTAGTCTGGGGTCACAAGAGACCCAGTACTTC. It translates to CASSPESSLGSQETQYF.

The chain links TRBV25-1 to TRBJ2-5; D may be TRBD1 (6 bases). CDR1 and CDR2 (germline): MGHDK, SYGVNS. Trimming removed 2 bases from V and 5 bases from J, with 21 bases in between. The CDR3 extends over 17 amino acids. In DNA form, the CDR3 reads TGTGCCAGCAGTGAACTGCCCACAGGGATTCTGACCGAGACCCAGTACTTC. Translated: CASSELPTGILTETQYF. The full variable domain, in which reference TRBV25-1 and TRBJ2-5 provide the parts outside the CDR3, is EADIYQTPRYLVIGTGKKITLECSQTMGHDKMYWYQQDPGMELHLIHYSYGVNSTEKGDLSSESTVSRIRTEHFPLTLESARPSHTSQYLCASSELPTGILTETQYFGPGTRLLVL.

The V and J genes are TRBV14 and TRBJ1-3, with D uncertain. Trimming cost V 2 bases and J 4 bases, with 9 bases left between them. Germline V CDR1 and CDR2: SGHDN, FVKESK. The CDR3 totals 14 residues. CDR3 in DNA: TGTGCCAGCAGCCAATCCTGGGGAGGAAACACCATATATTTT. Translated: CASSQSWGGNTIYF.

The rearrangement links TRBV10-3 to TRBJ2-1, with D possibly being TRBD1 (5 bases). The CDR3 covers 14 residues. The germline V and J ends were trimmed by 0 bases and 6 bases, with 9 bases remaining between them. Looked up from germline, CDR1 is ENHRY and CDR2 is SYGVKD. The CDR3 nucleotides read TGTGCCATCAGTGAGTCGAGGCAGGGCAATGAGCAGTTCTTC. This translates into CAISESRQGNEQFF.

This clonotype was detected a few times. J is TRBJ2-3 and V is TRBV9; 13 positions agree with TRBD2. Losses at the gene ends were 0 bases for V and 6 bases for J; bases not matched to a gene: 16. The CDR3 totals 20 residues. The germline V gene has CDR1 SGDLS and CDR2 YYNGEE. For the CDR3, the DNA is TGTGCCAGCAGCGTAGTCGGACTAGCGGGAGAAAAAGGCCCCGCGGATACGCAGTATTTT. This sequence encodes CASSVVGLAGEKGPADTQYF.

This clonotype was picked up a small number of times. CDR3 sequence (DNA): TGTGCCAGCTCACCAGGGAATAATGAAAAACTGTTTTTT. As protein: CASSPGNNEKLFF. The rearrangement links TRBV18 to TRBJ1-4; D is unresolved. CDR1 is KGHSH and CDR2 is LQKENI in the germline V gene. This CDR3 has 13 residues. With 2 bases removed from V and 4 bases from J, the gap between germline ends came to 5 bases.

There are many counts of this clonotype. This chain connects TRBV6-5 to TRBJ2-1, with 7 bases fitting TRBD1. Per the germline V gene, CDR1 is MNHEY and CDR2 is SVGAGI. The length of the CDR3 is 15 residues. With V trimmed by 0 bases and J by 7 bases, 6 bases remained unmatched. The DNA of the CDR3 is TGTGCCAGCAGTTACTCGACAGGGTTGCTAAATGAGCAGTTCTTC. Amino acid sequence: CASSYSTGLLNEQFF.

The V call is TRBV6-8, the J call TRBJ1-5; possible D gene TRBD1, 6 bases. CDR1 is MNHGY and CDR2 is SAAAGT in the germline V gene. V lost 7 bases, J lost 11 bases, and 18 bases lay in between. The CDR3 has 13 residues. In DNA, the CDR3 is TGTGCCAGCACCGCAACAGTGGACAGAACCCAGCATTTT. Protein product: CASTATVDRTQHF.

The chain joins TRBV20-1 to TRBJ2-7; 11 bases match TRBD1. Germline trimming cut 0 bases from V and 0 bases from J; bases unmatched to any gene: 4. CDR3 size: 16 residues. Germline V lookup: CDR1 DFQATT, CDR2 SNEGSKA (reference sequence). In DNA, the CDR3 is TGCAGTGCTAGAGATTCGGACAGGGGGCTCTCCTACGAGCAGTACTTC. It translates to CSARDSDRGLSYEQYF.

The chain combines TRBV11-2 with TRBJ2-7; 11 bases map to TRBD2. The CDR3 totals 16 residues. Losses at the gene ends were 2 bases for V and 3 bases for J; bases not matched to a gene: 6. Per the germline V gene, CDR1 is SGHAT and CDR2 is FQNNGV. CDR3 sequence reads: CASSLRTSGFIYEQYF. CDR3 coding DNA: TGTGCCAGCAGCTTACGGACTAGCGGGTTTATCTACGAGCAGTACTTC. Variable domain in full (rest from reference TRBV11-2 and TRBJ2-7): EAGVAQSPRYKIIEKRQSVAFWCNPISGHATLYWYQQILGQGPKLLIQFQNNGVVDDSQLPKDRFSAERLKGVDSTLKIQPAKLEDSAVYLCASSLRTSGFIYEQYFGPGTRLTVT.

CDR3 protein: CSGSGRARDTQYF. The CDR3 DNA follows: TGCAGCGGTAGCGGGAGGGCGAGAGATACGCAGTATTTT. The rearrangement uses TRBV29-1 and TRBJ2-3, with 11 bases identical to TRBD2. J was trimmed by 5 bases and V by 7 bases; bases with no gene match: 5. CDR3 length: 13 amino acids. Per the germline V gene, CDR1 is SQVTM and CDR2 is ANQGSEA.